Listed below are T cell receptor beta chains from one sample, sequenced in a study of blood T cell repertoires in COVID-19. The method was immunoSEQ multiplex PCR; TCRdb's version includes in-frame clones alone and lacks a portion of them. The top ten clones hold around 18% of a sample with roughly 52,000 clones, around 90% of them seen once. Sequenced material: peripheral blood. The receptors come from a human donor in a cohort sampled during active COVID-19. Each CDR3 is given with its conserved first and last residue. The D gene is left open where the match is weak. Only part of the rows carry a size: once, few, many, or a class if the clone is expanded.

j_call: TRBJ2-7; clone_size: -; v_call: TRBV3-1/TRBV3-2; d_call: TRBD1; cdr3_nt: TGTGCCAGCAGCCACCTTCGGACAGGGTTCCACGAGCAGTACTTC; cdr3_aa: CASSHLRTGFHEQYF
j_call: TRBJ2-3; clone_size: -; v_call: TRBV9; d_call: -; cdr3_nt: TGTGCCAGCAGCGTAGCGGGGGGCACCGCTCCCCTCAGCACAGATACGCAGTATTTT; cdr3_aa: CASSVAGGTAPLSTDTQYF
j_call: TRBJ2-7; clone_size: -; v_call: TRBV15; d_call: TRBD2; cdr3_nt: TGTGCCACCAGCCTAGGACTAGCGGGGGCCTACGAGCAGTACTTC; cdr3_aa: CATSLGLAGAYEQYF
j_call: TRBJ1-4; clone_size: -; v_call: TRBV2; d_call: -; cdr3_nt: TGTGCCAGCAGTTCACTTCGGACAGATAGAAAACTGTTTTTT; cdr3_aa: CASSSLRTDRKLFF
j_call: TRBJ1-5; clone_size: -; v_call: TRBV3-1/TRBV3-2; d_call: -; cdr3_nt: TGTGCCAGCAGCCAACAACCCAGGGATCAGGGTCAGCCCCAGCATTTT; cdr3_aa: CASSQQPRDQGQPQHF
j_call: TRBJ2-3; clone_size: -; v_call: TRBV9; d_call: -; cdr3_nt: TGTGCCAGCAGCCCAAGACCTCGGGGGTCAGATACGCAGTATTTT; cdr3_aa: CASSPRPRGSDTQYF
j_call: TRBJ2-7; clone_size: -; v_call: TRBV5-5; d_call: TRBD2; cdr3_nt: TGTGCCAGCAGCTTGGCAGCGGGGGGCCCCTACGAGCAGTACTTC; cdr3_aa: CASSLAAGGPYEQYF
j_call: TRBJ2-7; clone_size: few; v_call: TRBV3-1/TRBV3-2; d_call: TRBD1; cdr3_nt: TGTGCCAGCAGCCCCCTTCGGGACAGTTCCTACGAGCAGTACTTC; cdr3_aa: CASSPLRDSSYEQYF
j_call: TRBJ2-3; clone_size: -; v_call: TRBV7-9; d_call: TRBD1; cdr3_nt: TGTGCCAGCAGAGCATACAGGGGGCCCATGAGCACAGATACGCAGTATTTT; cdr3_aa: CASRAYRGPMSTDTQYF
j_call: TRBJ2-1; clone_size: -; v_call: TRBV10-2; d_call: -; cdr3_nt: TGCGCCAGCAGCCCCGGCCGGGGGTGGTCCTACAATGAGCAGTTCTTC; cdr3_aa: CASSPGRGWSYNEQFF
j_call: TRBJ2-7; clone_size: -; v_call: TRBV5-6; d_call: -; cdr3_nt: TGTGCCAGCAGCTCCAGGACACGACCTGTCTACGAGCAGTACTTC; cdr3_aa: CASSSRTRPVYEQYF
j_call: TRBJ2-1; clone_size: -; v_call: TRBV7-8; d_call: -; cdr3_nt: TGTGCCAGCAGCCTCTCATTCACTAGCCGCGCCTCCTACAATGAGCAGTTCTTC; cdr3_aa: CASSLSFTSRASYNEQFF
j_call: TRBJ2-3; clone_size: -; v_call: TRBV6-5; d_call: TRBD2; cdr3_nt: TGTGCCAGCAGTTACCTAGCGGGGTTAAGCACAGATACGCAGTATTTT; cdr3_aa: CASSYLAGLSTDTQYF
j_call: TRBJ1-1; clone_size: once; v_call: TRBV11-2; d_call: -; cdr3_nt: TGTGCCAGCAGCACACGGGTTGGCACTGAAGCTTTCTTT; cdr3_aa: CASSTRVGTEAFF
j_call: TRBJ1-4; clone_size: -; v_call: TRBV12-3/TRBV12-4; d_call: -; cdr3_nt: TGTGCCAGCAGCTCCTATGACATAGGAAAACTGTTTTTT; cdr3_aa: CASSSYDIGKLFF
j_call: TRBJ2-7; clone_size: -; v_call: TRBV18; d_call: TRBD1; cdr3_nt: TGTGCCAGCTCACCCCTTCTGACAGGGTTGTACGAGCAGTACTTC; cdr3_aa: CASSPLLTGLYEQYF